The rows below give T cell receptor beta chains drawn from one sample of a study of CD8+ T cells in alopecia areata. Here immunoSEQ multiplex PCR was the method, and the copy in TCRdb shows in-frame clones only, minus some. Of around 200,000 clones in the sample, 50% to 70% are singletons; the top ten hold 1.5% to 2%. The source was CD4+ T cells sorted from blood, collected at week 0. The receptor source for this set is a human donor with alopecia areata. Both conserved end residues are part of each CDR3. The order of the fields is CDR3 DNA, CDR3 protein, V gene, D gene, J gene, clone size. A D gene is named only where the DNA matches it firmly. Some rows have no size entry. The others give once, few or many, or a class for an expanded clone.

TGTGCTAGTGGTTTGGGAACTAGCACAGATACGCAGTATTTT | CASGLGTSTDTQYF | TRBV12-5 | NA | TRBJ2-3 | NA
TGTGCCAGCAGGTTGGGACCAAACAATGAGCAGTTCTTC | CASRLGPNNEQFF | TRBV5-4 | NA | TRBJ2-1 | NA
TGTGCCTGGAGGACATTTATGAACACTGAAGCTTTCTTT | CAWRTFMNTEAFF | TRBV30 | NA | TRBJ1-1 | NA
TGTGCCAGCACTTCACGGCGAGACTCTTTCAATGAGCAGTTCTTC | CASTSRRDSFNEQFF | TRBV2 | NA | TRBJ2-1 | few
TGTGCCAGCAGCAGAGGGTTGACTGAAGCTTTCTTT | CASSRGLTEAFF | TRBV2 | NA | TRBJ1-1 | NA
TGTGCCAGCAGCCAGGGGACTAGCGGCCGATACGAGCAGTACTTC | CASSQGTSGRYEQYF | TRBV14 | TRBD2 | TRBJ2-7 | NA
TGCAGCGTTCGAACGGGACGAGAGACCCAGTACTTC | CSVRTGRETQYF | TRBV29-1 | NA | TRBJ2-5 | NA
TGTGCCGGGGACAGGGATAAATCTAATGAAAAACTGTTTTTT | CAGDRDKSNEKLFF | TRBV30 | TRBD1 | TRBJ1-4 | NA
TGTGCCTGGAGTTTCGGGGAGAACACTGAAGCTTTCTTT | CAWSFGENTEAFF | TRBV30 | NA | TRBJ1-1 | NA
TGTGCCAGCAGCCCCCGACCGGGACCCACTAATGAAAAACTGTTTTTT | CASSPRPGPTNEKLFF | TRBV11-2 | NA | TRBJ1-4 | NA
TGTGCCTGGAGTGTTGAGGGAGATACGCAGTATTTT | CAWSVEGDTQYF | TRBV30 | NA | TRBJ2-3 | few
TGTGCCTGGAGTGTCTGGGCCGATAACTATGGCTACACCTTC | CAWSVWADNYGYTF | TRBV30 | NA | TRBJ1-2 | once
TGTGCCAGCAGTTACTCGGGAGGATCTGCTGAAAAACTGTTTTTT | CASSYSGGSAEKLFF | TRBV6-5 | NA | TRBJ1-4 | NA
TGCGCCAGCAGCTTGGGTGCCAACCCCTACGAGCAGTACTTC | CASSLGANPYEQYF | TRBV5-1 | NA | TRBJ2-7 | NA
TGTGCCAGCAACGGGCTCGTGAACAATCAGCCCCAGCATTTT | CASNGLVNNQPQHF | TRBV2 | NA | TRBJ1-5 | few
TGTGCCTGGAACCGGAATTCACCCCTCCACTTT | CAWNRNSPLHF | TRBV30 | NA | TRBJ1-6 | NA
TGCAGCGTTGACGACATACCCTATGGCTACACCTTC | CSVDDIPYGYTF | TRBV29-1 | NA | TRBJ1-2 | NA
TGTGCCAGCATTGGACTAGCGGGGGAGGGGACAGATACGCAGTATTTT | CASIGLAGEGTDTQYF | TRBV2 | TRBD2 | TRBJ2-3 | NA
TGTGCCAGCAGCTGGGGTTCCGGGACTGATAATTCACCCCTCCACTTT | CASSWGSGTDNSPLHF | TRBV11-2 | NA | TRBJ1-6 | many
TGTGCCAGCAGTGAAGGTCGGAGATCACCCCTCCACTTT | CASSEGRRSPLHF | TRBV6-4 | NA | TRBJ1-6 | NA
TGTGCCAGCGCGGGGGGCATGGGCAATCAGCCCCAGCATTTT | CASAGGMGNQPQHF | TRBV9 | NA | TRBJ1-5 | few
TGTGCCAGCGAGGTGGGGGGATCCTACAATGAGCAGTTCTTC | CASEVGGSYNEQFF | TRBV2 | NA | TRBJ2-1 | NA
TGCAGCGTGCTTCCGGGACAGGGAGCGCTCGAGCAGTACTTC | CSVLPGQGALEQYF | TRBV29-1 | TRBD1 | TRBJ2-7 | NA
TGCGCCAGCAGCCGGGACAGGGGGAGGTACGAGCAGTACTTC | CASSRDRGRYEQYF | TRBV5-1 | TRBD1 | TRBJ2-7 | few
TGTGCCAGCAGACCAGGACAGACCGCCGAAGCTTTCTTT | CASRPGQTAEAFF | TRBV6-5 | NA | TRBJ1-1 | NA
TGTGCCAGTAGTATGGCCAGGGAAGAGACCCAGTACTTC | CASSMAREETQYF | TRBV19 | NA | TRBJ2-5 | NA
TGTGCCAGCTCCCGGGCAAGTGGGGCCAACGTCCTGACTTTC | CASSRASGANVLTF | TRBV2 | NA | TRBJ2-6 | NA
TGCAGCGTGCCTTGGGGGGAGACCCAGTACTTC | CSVPWGETQYF | TRBV29-1 | NA | TRBJ2-5 | NA
TGCAGCGTTGAAGATCGGGGACAGACTAACTATGGCTACACCTTC | CSVEDRGQTNYGYTF | TRBV29-1 | TRBD1 | TRBJ1-2 | few
TGCGCCAGCAGCTTGTCGCCTAGCGGGAACACCGGGGAGCTGTTTTTT | CASSLSPSGNTGELFF | TRBV5-1 | TRBD2 | TRBJ2-2 | NA
TGTGCCACCAGCAGCGAAAGCGGGAGAGAAATGAAAAAACTGTTTTTT | CATSSESGREMKKLFF | TRBV15 | NA | TRBJ1-4 | NA
TGTGCCAGCAGCTTAGGAGTAGCAGGGGAGCAGTTCTTC | CASSLGVAGEQFF | TRBV11-3 | NA | TRBJ2-1 | NA
TGTGCCAGCAAGTACGGTCGCACTGAAGCTTTCTTT | CASKYGRTEAFF | TRBV7-2 | NA | TRBJ1-1 | NA
TGCGCCAGCAGCACCGGACAGGGAGTGGGGTCACCCCTCCACTTT | CASSTGQGVGSPLHF | TRBV5-1 | TRBD1 | TRBJ1-6 | once
TGCAGCGTTGATCATCAGAACATTCAGTACTTC | CSVDHQNIQYF | TRBV29-1 | NA | TRBJ2-4 | NA
TGTGCCAGCAGTTCGTCAGTAACCACCCCCTACGAGCAGTACTTC | CASSSSVTTPYEQYF | TRBV27 | NA | TRBJ2-7 | few
TGTGCCAGCAGCTTAGGCCAGGGAGAGACCCAGTACTTC | CASSLGQGETQYF | TRBV7-7 | NA | TRBJ2-5 | NA
TGTGCCAGTAGCCCGGGGGTCATGAACACTGAAGCTTTCTTT | CASSPGVMNTEAFF | TRBV19 | NA | TRBJ1-1 | NA
TGTGCCTGGAATAGACAGGGGAGGACCGGGGAGCTGTTTTTT | CAWNRQGRTGELFF | TRBV30 | TRBD1 | TRBJ2-2 | NA
TGTGCCAGCAGCGTCCAGGGGGATGTAGATACGCAGTATTTT | CASSVQGDVDTQYF | TRBV2 | TRBD1 | TRBJ2-3 | NA
TGCAGCGTTGAAGATCCGGGACAGGGGCAAAGGAGTGAAAAACTGTTTTTT | CSVEDPGQGQRSEKLFF | TRBV29-1 | TRBD1 | TRBJ1-4 | NA
TGCGCCAGCAGCTTGGACCCCCGCGACGAATTAGAGCAGTTCTTC | CASSLDPRDELEQFF | TRBV5-1 | NA | TRBJ2-1 | few
TGTGCCAGCAGTGCTATAGCGGGGGGAGTAGATGAGCAGTTCTTC | CASSAIAGGVDEQFF | TRBV9 | TRBD2 | TRBJ2-1 | NA
TGCAGCGTTGAAGATCAAAGAAGGGGGCGGGATACGCAGTATTTT | CSVEDQRRGRDTQYF | TRBV29-1 | TRBD1 | TRBJ2-3 | NA
TGTGCCAGCAGCCCCCCCGGAGTGTGGACAAAATACGAGCAGTACTTC | CASSPPGVWTKYEQYF | TRBV5-6 | NA | TRBJ2-7 | NA
TGCAGCGTTGGGACTAGCGCAATGGTGAGGGGAGAGACCCAGTACTTC | CSVGTSAMVRGETQYF | TRBV29-1 | TRBD2 | TRBJ2-5 | few
TGTGCCAGCAGTTATGGGACAGGGACTCAGCCCCAGCATTTT | CASSYGTGTQPQHF | TRBV6-6 | TRBD1 | TRBJ1-5 | NA
TGTGCCAGCAGCTTAGTATTAAGAGGGGGTGAGACCCAGTACTTC | CASSLVLRGGETQYF | TRBV7-2 | NA | TRBJ2-5 | NA
TGTGCCAGCAGCTACCGGGACACCCCGCAAGAGACCCAGTACTTC | CASSYRDTPQETQYF | TRBV9 | NA | TRBJ2-5 | few
TGTGCCTGGAGGCCAGGGGGTAATTCACCCCTCCACTTT | CAWRPGGNSPLHF | TRBV30 | TRBD1 | TRBJ1-6 | once
TGTGCCAGCAGCGTAGGGGGCGGCTACACCTTC | CASSVGGGYTF | TRBV9 | NA | TRBJ1-2 | few
TGCGCCAGCTCCTCGCCCTACGAGCAGTACTTC | CASSSPYEQYF | TRBV10-2 | NA | TRBJ2-7 | NA
TGTGCCTGGAGTGCCCAATCCGCAACTAATGAAAAACTGTTTTTT | CAWSAQSATNEKLFF | TRBV30 | NA | TRBJ1-4 | few
TGTGCCAGTGGAGAGCTTTCACCCCTCCACTTT | CASGELSPLHF | TRBV19 | NA | TRBJ1-6 | NA
TGTGCCTGGAGTGTCTCTGATACGCAGTATTTT | CAWSVSDTQYF | TRBV30 | NA | TRBJ2-3 | NA